Below, 11 T cell receptor beta chains from the same sample are listed, as sequenced in a study of identifying expanded T cells in peripheral blood. Assay: immunoSEQ multiplex PCR; the TCRdb copy retains only in-frame clones and omits some. The sample records 100,000 to 150,000 clones, about 86% being singletons. The sample taken for sequencing was blood. The receptors originated from a person aged 18 to 75 in good health.

The CDR3 nucleotides are TGTGCCAGCAGCCCAGGGCAAGCTGGCACCGGGGAGCTGTTTTTT. Translating gives CASSPGQAGTGELFF. The chain joins TRBV7-7 to TRBJ2-2; D perhaps matches TRBD1 (5 bases). Germline V lookup: CDR1 SSHAT, CDR2 FNYEAQ (reference sequence). This CDR3 is built from 15 residues. Trimming cost V 5 bases and J 4 bases, with 14 bases left between them.

The gene calls are TRBV7-9 and TRBJ2-5; D remains ambiguous. Germline lookup yields CDR1 SEHNR and CDR2 FQNEAQ (reference sequence). This CDR3 has 13 amino acids. The V and J ends lost 10 bases and 5 bases respectively, with 17 bases between them. The CDR3 reads CATGRSEDETQYF. The CDR3 nucleotides read TGTGCCACCGGGCGATCTGAGGACGAGACCCAGTACTTC. Based on the CDR3 plus reference TRBV7-9 and TRBJ2-5, the full variable domain is DTGVSQNPRHKITKRGQNVTFRCDPISEHNRLYWYRQTLGQGPEFLTYFQNEAQLEKSRLLSDRFSAERPKGSFSTLEIQRTEQGDSAMYLCATGRSEDETQYFGPGTRLLVL.

The rearrangement joins TRBV7-2 to TRBJ2-1, with a possible D match to TRBD1 (6 bases). Germline V CDR1 and CDR2: SGHTA, FQGNSA. This CDR3 has 14 amino acids. V lost 8 bases and J lost 9, with 20 bases in between. Here the CDR3 reads CASLGQGLTIEQFF. In DNA, the CDR3 is TGTGCCAGCTTGGGGCAGGGGCTTACAATTGAGCAGTTCTTC.

This clone was observed a handful of times. The chain recombines TRBV14 with TRBJ1-1; D gene ambiguous. V was pared by 4 bases and J by 3 bases, with 12 bases between. The CDR3 has 14 residues. Germline assignment: CDR1 SGHDN and CDR2 FVKESK. CDR3 nucleotides: TGTGCCAGCAGCCTCACCCCCCCCTACACTGAAGCTTTCTTT. Its protein is CASSLTPPYTEAFF.

This chain connects TRBV19 to TRBJ2-2; D is uncertain. This CDR3 has 12 amino acids. V shed 8 bases and J shed 5 bases, with 9 bases lying between them. Germline V gene data show CDR1 as LNHDA and CDR2 as SQIVND (reference sequence). CDR3 sequence reads: CASAEPTGELFF. The CDR3 nucleotides are TGTGCCAGTGCAGAGCCTACCGGGGAGCTGTTTTTT.

This chain connects TRBV11-2 to TRBJ2-2; 9 bases agree with TRBD2. Per the germline V gene, CDR1 is SGHAT and CDR2 is FQNNGV. The trim removed 2 bases at V and 7 bases at J, leaving 8 bases unmatched. The CDR3 has 16 residues. The CDR3 spells CASSLKLAGVVGELFF. The CDR3 DNA reads as TGTGCCAGCAGCTTAAAATTAGCGGGAGTGGTCGGGGAGCTGTTTTTT.

V usage is TRBV18 and J usage is TRBJ1-5; tentatively, D is TRBD1 (6 bases). With 2 bases removed from V and 11 bases from J, the gap between germline ends came to 16 bases. The CDR3 covers 14 residues. Germline V gives CDR1 KGHSH, CDR2 LQKENI. The CDR3 region has the DNA TGTGCCAGCTCACCAGCTCGGACAGATGATTCCCAGCATTTT. Its protein product is CASSPARTDDSQHF.

The chain carries TRBV19 and TRBJ2-2, with TRBD1 as a possible D gene (6 bases). Germline V gene data show CDR1 as LNHDA and CDR2 as SQIVND (reference sequence). The CDR3 has 14 residues. V was clipped by 8 bases and J by 3 bases, with 13 bases between them. CDR3 amino acids: CASHRVTDTGELFF. In DNA, the CDR3 is TGTGCCAGTCACAGGGTAACTGACACCGGGGAGCTGTTTTTT.

The rearrangement uses TRBV5-1 and TRBJ2-7; D may be TRBD2 (5 bases). The CDR3 covers 15 residues. V lost 3 bases to trimming and J lost 3 bases, with 16 bases between them. CDR1 is SGHRS and CDR2 is YFSETQ in the germline V gene. The CDR3 DNA reads as TGCGCCAGCAGCTGGTTAGCCGGGAAAAACTACGAGCAGTACTTC. This encodes CASSWLAGKNYEQYF.

This rearrangement joins TRBV7-8 to TRBJ1-3; D might be TRBD1 (6 bases). CDR1 is SGHVS, CDR2 FQNEAQ, per germline. The CDR3 is 17 residues long. The germline V and J ends were trimmed by 5 bases and 0 bases, with 17 bases remaining between them. In DNA form, the CDR3 reads TGTGCCAGCAGCCAAGCCGCAGGGACAAACTCTGGAAACACCATATATTTT. Translation gives CASSQAAGTNSGNTIYF.

Comment on this clone: Other DNA sequences in this sample translate to the same CDR3. This chain links TRBV5-1 with TRBJ2-2; D call uncertain. Germline CDR1 and CDR2: SGHRS and YFSETQ. The CDR3 is made up of 14 amino acids. Trimming shortened V by 4 bases and J by 1 base, and 8 bases separated the two germline ends. This CDR3 is CASSPDGNTGELFF. The CDR3 DNA is TGCGCCAGCAGCCCTGACGGGAACACCGGGGAGCTGTTTTTT.